One and the same sample provided the 3 T cell receptor beta chains below, sequenced in a study of yellow fever vaccine responses in identical twins (dated by TCRdb to about 2018). The library came from RT-PCR. The sequencing machine was an Illumina HiSeq 2500. TCRdb passed the public sequencing reads through fastp at Q25 and MiXCR, retaining productive beta sequences. Records with the same CDR3 protein are collapsed into one entry carrying the most frequent genes and DNA. Present in this sample are approximately 15,000 distinct CDR3 sequences, 84% of which were seen just once. The ten most abundant clones make up 0.67% of the sample. The sample in question was T cells from blood (PBMCs), unsorted or a sorted subset (not recorded which), obtained before or after yellow fever vaccination (not recorded which). The source is a woman between 18 and 30 years old who received the yellow fever vaccine. Donor details come from another sample of the same person, matched by shared clones.

This rearrangement joins TRBV24-1 to TRBJ2-1; D uncertain. V was pared by 4 bases and J by 4 bases, with 1 base between. The germline V gene encodes CDR1 KGHDR and CDR2 SFDVKD. The CDR3 has 11 residues. The CDR3 sequence: CATSEYNEQFF. As DNA, the CDR3 is TGTGCCACCAGTGAGTACAATGAGCAGTTCTTC.

J is TRBJ1-5 and V is TRBV4-2; D might be TRBD1 (6 bases). The CDR3 is 16 residues long. V was cut by 1 base and J by 1 base, with 11 bases left in between. Per the germline V gene, CDR1 is LGHNA and CDR2 is YNFKEQ. This CDR3 reads CASSQAVQGSNQPQHF. The CDR3 region has the DNA TGTGCCAGCAGCCAAGCAGTACAGGGAAGCAATCAGCCCCAGCATTTT.

The chain links TRBV12-3 or TRBV12-4 to TRBJ1-1, with 7 nucleotides matching TRBD1. V was clipped by 6 bases and J by 3 bases; unmatched bases: 10. This CDR3 contains 15 residues. In DNA form, the CDR3 reads TGTGCCAGCAGGGAAGCCGGGACAGCATACACTGAAGCTTTCTTT. Its translation is CASREAGTAYTEAFF.